These T cell receptor beta chains were read from a single sample in a study of blood T cell repertoires in COVID-19. The assay was immunoSEQ multiplex PCR, and TCRdb's table has in-frame clones only and misses some. This repertoire shows under 250,000 clones, 85% found once; its top ten account for approximately 2.3%. The sequenced sample was peripheral blood. The receptors stem from a woman in her 70s with COVID-19, enrolled during active disease. The CDR3 runs from the conserved cysteine through the conserved F or W. A D gene is named only where the DNA matches it firmly. Clone size is shown for a subset of rows, as once, few, many or a class of expanded clone.

CDR3 length | clone size | J gene | V gene | D gene | CDR3 DNA | CDR3 protein
15 | NA | TRBJ1-2 | TRBV19 | TRBD1 | TGTGCCAGTAGTGCTCCTTTGGACAGGGGGACTGGCTACACCTTC | CASSAPLDRGTGYTF
15 | NA | TRBJ1-1 | TRBV19 | TRBD1 | TGTGCCAGTAGTCCCCGACAGGGTATGAACACTGAAGCTTTCTTT | CASSPRQGMNTEAFF
16 | NA | TRBJ1-1 | TRBV19 | NA | TGTGCCAGTAGTACCTCTTTTAGGGACAAAAACACTGAAGCTTTCTTT | CASSTSFRDKNTEAFF
15 | NA | TRBJ2-1 | TRBV11-3 | TRBD2 | TGTGCCAGCAGCTTAGGTCTAGCGGGGGTCGATGAGCAGTTCTTC | CASSLGLAGVDEQFF
15 | NA | TRBJ2-3 | TRBV10-3 | NA | TGTGCCATCAGTGGGCGCAGCGGGAGCACAGATACGCAGTATTTT | CAISGRSGSTDTQYF
13 | NA | TRBJ1-1 | TRBV2 | NA | TGTGCCAGCAGTGAAGGGGGACTGGGTGAAGCTTTCTTT | CASSEGGLGEAFF
14 | NA | TRBJ1-1 | TRBV7-9 | TRBD1 | TGTGCCAGCAGCTGGGACAGGGTTGGGACTGAAGCTTTCTTT | CASSWDRVGTEAFF
15 | NA | TRBJ2-1 | TRBV7-2 | TRBD2 | TGTGCCAGCAGCTTATCGCGGGAGCTCTATAATGAGCAGTTCTTC | CASSLSRELYNEQFF
14 | NA | TRBJ1-2 | TRBV4-1 | NA | TGCGCCAGCAGCAAAGACCCTTACGGTTATGGCTACACCTTC | CASSKDPYGYGYTF
16 | NA | TRBJ2-5 | TRBV6-5 | TRBD2 | TGTGCCAGCAGTTACGGACTCGGGGGGGCCGGACAGACCCAGTACTTC | CASSYGLGGAGQTQYF
15 | NA | TRBJ2-3 | TRBV7-6 | TRBD2 | TGTGCCAGCAGCTTAGCGGGAGGGGACACAGATACGCAGTATTTT | CASSLAGGDTDTQYF
14 | NA | TRBJ2-1 | TRBV27 | NA | TGTGCCAGCAGTTTAGAGACGGGCTACAATGAGCAGTTCTTC | CASSLETGYNEQFF
15 | NA | TRBJ1-6 | TRBV5-8 | NA | TGTGCCAGCAGCTGGAGGAGGGGGGGGAATTCACCCCTCCACTTT | CASSWRRGGNSPLHF
17 | NA | TRBJ2-1 | TRBV7-9 | TRBD2 | TGTGCCAGCAGCGAGGGGGTGAGCGGGAGCTCCTACAATGAGCAGTTCTTC | CASSEGVSGSSYNEQFF
16 | NA | TRBJ1-4 | TRBV7-2 | NA | TGTGCCAGCAGCTTAGGAGGAGGACAGATTTATGAAAAACTGTTTTTT | CASSLGGGQIYEKLFF
15 | NA | TRBJ1-1 | TRBV30 | TRBD1 | TGTGCCTGGAGTGCCGAGACAGGGGGTAGAACTGAAGCTTTCTTT | CAWSAETGGRTEAFF
15 | NA | TRBJ1-2 | TRBV5-1 | NA | TGCGCCAGCAGCTGGGGGATGAGGGACACCTATGGCTACACCTTC | CASSWGMRDTYGYTF
15 | NA | TRBJ2-2 | TRBV6-5 | NA | TGTGCCAGCAGTCACGAGGGGAGGTTTACCGGGGAGCTGTTTTTT | CASSHEGRFTGELFF
13 | NA | TRBJ1-1 | TRBV19 | NA | TGTGCCAGTAGTATCAGGGAGAACACTGAAGCTTTCTTT | CASSIRENTEAFF
16 | NA | TRBJ1-1 | TRBV7-2 | NA | TGTGCCAGCAGCTTAGCAACTTGGGGGCCCAACACTGAAGCTTTCTTT | CASSLATWGPNTEAFF
13 | NA | TRBJ1-1 | TRBV6-5 | NA | TGTGCCAGCAGTTACATCCAGGAAACTGAAGCTTTCTTT | CASSYIQETEAFF
14 | once | TRBJ1-2 | TRBV7-8 | TRBD1 | TGTGCCAGCAGCCCTCAGAAACAGGGGTATGGCTACACCTTC | CASSPQKQGYGYTF
15 | NA | TRBJ1-6 | TRBV5-1 | NA | TGCGCCAGCAGCCTCGGACAGTCTCCCGGTTCACCCCTCCACTTT | CASSLGQSPGSPLHF
16 | NA | TRBJ1-4 | TRBV4-1 | TRBD1 | TGCGCCAGCAGCCACCCCGGACAGGGACCTAATGAAAAACTGTTTTTT | CASSHPGQGPNEKLFF
12 | NA | TRBJ2-5 | TRBV2 | NA | TGTGCCAGCAGTGGGGTTCAGGGGACCCAGTACTTC | CASSGVQGTQYF
16 | NA | TRBJ1-2 | TRBV27 | NA | TGTGCCAGCAGGCGCGGGTCGCAAACCGCTAACTATGGCTACACCTTC | CASRRGSQTANYGYTF
20 | NA | TRBJ2-1 | TRBV7-6 | TRBD2 | TGTGCCAGCAGCTTACGACCGGGACTAGCGGGAGGGCCGGGGAGGAATGAGCAGTTCTTC | CASSLRPGLAGGPGRNEQFF
15 | NA | TRBJ1-1 | TRBV19 | NA | TGTGCCAGTAGTATTAGGGGAAAGGGGTTTACTGAAGCTTTCTTT | CASSIRGKGFTEAFF
16 | NA | TRBJ2-3 | TRBV7-9 | NA | TGTGCCAGCAGCTTACTGGCCGTTTCTAGCACAGATACGCAGTATTTT | CASSLLAVSSTDTQYF
16 | NA | TRBJ1-1 | TRBV25-1 | TRBD1 | TGTGCCAGCAGCCCTGATACGGGACAGGGGAACACTGAAGCTTTCTTT | CASSPDTGQGNTEAFF
13 | NA | TRBJ1-3 | TRBV9 | TRBD1 | TGTGCCAGCAGCTCCGGGACAGCAGAGCCCATATATTTT | CASSSGTAEPIYF
12 | NA | TRBJ2-4 | TRBV18 | NA | TGTGCCAGCTCACCCAAGGGGGACATTCAGTACTTC | CASSPKGDIQYF
12 | NA | TRBJ1-3 | TRBV13 | TRBD1 | TGTGCCAGCTGGGACAGGGGAAACACCATATATTTT | CASWDRGNTIYF
15 | few | TRBJ2-7 | TRBV6-2/TRBV6-3 | TRBD1 | TGTGCCAGCAGTTTGCCCGGGACAGGGGTTGGCGAGCAGTACTTC | CASSLPGTGVGEQYF
17 | NA | TRBJ2-3 | TRBV7-3 | TRBD2 | TGTGCCAGCAGCTTAAGAAGGGCTAGCGGTCCCACAGATACGCAGTATTTT | CASSLRRASGPTDTQYF